This T cell receptor beta chain was sequenced for a study of CDR3 diversity in severe acne. Trimming at V came to 7 bases and at J to 0 bases, leaving 3 bases not matched to a gene. Germline values: CDR1 MGHDK, CDR2 SYGVNS. CDR3 length: 14 residues. TCRdb processed the PCR reads anew with MiXCR; each CDR3 protein has one entry. The sample consists of approximately 90,000 distinct CDR3 sequences, around 54% of them appearing once. This clonotype was recorded once. The TCR sequence derives from a male donor with severe acne vulgaris. The sample was blood. The V gene is TRBV25-1, the J gene TRBJ1-2; 9 bases agree with TRBD1. CDR3 DNA: TGTGCCAGCATTAGGGACAGGGCTAACTATGGCTACACCTTC. Protein sequence: CASIRDRANYGYTF.